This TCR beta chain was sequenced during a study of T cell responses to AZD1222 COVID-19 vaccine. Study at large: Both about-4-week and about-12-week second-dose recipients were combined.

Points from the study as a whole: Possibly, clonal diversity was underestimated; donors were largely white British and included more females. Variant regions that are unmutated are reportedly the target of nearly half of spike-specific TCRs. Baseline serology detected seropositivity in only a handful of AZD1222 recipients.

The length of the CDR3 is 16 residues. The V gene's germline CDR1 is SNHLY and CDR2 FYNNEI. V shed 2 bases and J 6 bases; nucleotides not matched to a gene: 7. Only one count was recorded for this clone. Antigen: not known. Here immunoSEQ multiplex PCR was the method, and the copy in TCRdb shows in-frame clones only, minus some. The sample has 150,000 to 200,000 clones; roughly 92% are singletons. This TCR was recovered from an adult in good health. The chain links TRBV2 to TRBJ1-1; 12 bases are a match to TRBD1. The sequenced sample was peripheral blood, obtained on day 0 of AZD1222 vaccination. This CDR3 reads CASSERGTGGLSEAFF. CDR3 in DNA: TGTGCCAGCAGTGAAAGGGGGACAGGGGGCTTATCTGAAGCTTTCTTT.